The rows below give T cell receptor beta chains drawn from one sample of a study of T cell responses to AZD1222 COVID-19 vaccine. Here immunoSEQ multiplex PCR was the method, and the copy in TCRdb shows in-frame clones only, minus some. The repertoire includes over 70,000 clones, roughly 88% of them detected once, and around 5.8% sits in the top ten. The source material was peripheral blood, sampled on day 0 of AZD1222 vaccination. These receptors were taken from an adult in good health. CDR3s include the opening cysteine and the closing phenylalanine or tryptophan. The order of the fields is J gene, V gene, clone size, D gene, CDR3 DNA, CDR3 protein. D genes are given only for firm matches. Clone size is not always given. Where it is, it says once, few, many or a class for expanded clones.

>TRBJ2-3|TRBV19|.|TRBD1
TGTGCCAGTAGGACAGGGTGGGGAACAGATACGCAGTATTTT
CASRTGWGTDTQYF
>TRBJ1-5|TRBV19|once|TRBD1
TGTGCCAGTAATACACAGGGGGCTCAGCCCCAGCATTTT
CASNTQGAQPQHF
>TRBJ1-5|TRBV11-3|.|TRBD1
TGTGCCAGCAGCTTAGCGGGACAGGGGTCTTATAGCAATCAGCCCCAGCATTTT
CASSLAGQGSYSNQPQHF
>TRBJ1-3|TRBV6-6|.|.
TGTGCCAGCAGTCCCGACAGAAATAAAAACACCATATATTTT
CASSPDRNKNTIYF
>TRBJ2-2|TRBV11-2|.|TRBD2
TGTGCCAGCAGCCCGCCCCCCAGCGGGGCCGGGGAGCTGTTTTTT
CASSPPPSGAGELFF
>TRBJ2-6|TRBV28|.|.
TGTGCCAGCAGCTACTTCCCAGGGGCCAACGTCCTGACTTTC
CASSYFPGANVLTF
>TRBJ2-2|TRBV3-1/TRBV3-2|.|TRBD2
TGTGCCAGCAGCCAAGGAGGATCGGGAGGGATCGGGGAGCTGTTTTTT
CASSQGGSGGIGELFF
>TRBJ2-1|TRBV5-1|.|TRBD2
TGCGCCAGCAGCGACGGACTAGCGGTCAATGAGCAGTTCTTC
CASSDGLAVNEQFF
>TRBJ1-6|TRBV24-1|.|.
TGTGCCACCAGTGATTCGGGAGTGGGGAATTCACCCCTCCACTTT
CATSDSGVGNSPLHF
>TRBJ2-7|TRBV19|.|TRBD2
TGTGCCAGTAGTAAACCGAGGACTAGCGCTTCCTACGAGCAGTACTTC
CASSKPRTSASYEQYF
>TRBJ1-3|TRBV7-2|.|.
TGTGCCAGCAGCTTAGCGCGGGGGTCATACTCTGGAAACACCATATATTTT
CASSLARGSYSGNTIYF
>TRBJ1-3|TRBV9|.|TRBD1
TGTGCCAGCAGCGTGGAACAGGGGAGGGACACCATATATTTT
CASSVEQGRDTIYF
>TRBJ2-4|TRBV28|.|.
TGTGCCAGCAGTTCCCCAGGCCTAGCCAAAAACATTCAGTACTTC
CASSSPGLAKNIQYF
>TRBJ1-1|TRBV30|.|TRBD1
TGTGCCTGGGGGGCAGGACAGGGGAACACTGAAGCTTTCTTT
CAWGAGQGNTEAFF
>TRBJ2-7|TRBV5-1|.|.
TGCGCCAGCAGCTTGGGTGCGGGGTGGGGAAGCGAGCAGTACTTC
CASSLGAGWGSEQYF
>TRBJ1-2|TRBV19|.|.
TGTGCCAGTAGTACCGACCCGTATGGCTACACCTTC
CASSTDPYGYTF
>TRBJ2-7|TRBV7-2|.|.
TGTGCCAGCAGCTTCCCTGAGAGGGTTGGGTACGAGCAGTACTTC
CASSFPERVGYEQYF
>TRBJ2-1|TRBV28|.|TRBD1
TGTGCCAGCAGTGCCGGGACAGGGGACGTGCAGTTCTTC
CASSAGTGDVQFF
>TRBJ1-4|TRBV18|.|.
TGTGCCAGCTCACCACTAGGAGGGTTCGATGAAAAACTGTTTTTT
CASSPLGGFDEKLFF
>TRBJ1-1|TRBV28|.|.
TGTGCCAGCAGGCCAGGCGATAGACTGAACACTGAAGCTTTCTTT
CASRPGDRLNTEAFF
>TRBJ1-5|TRBV6-6|.|.
TGTGCCAGCAGTTTTGGGGTAGGCAATCAGCCCCAGCATTTT
CASSFGVGNQPQHF
>TRBJ2-3|TRBV11-2|.|TRBD2
TGTGCCAGCAGCAGGGGGACGGCTAGCGGGACGGCAGATACGCAGTATTTT
CASSRGTASGTADTQYF
>TRBJ2-5|TRBV24-1|.|.
TGTGCCACCAGTGATTTTGGGGGGGGCATCGAGACCCAGTACTTC
CATSDFGGGIETQYF
>TRBJ1-4|TRBV9|.|TRBD1
TGTGCCAGCAGCGTAGGTTCAGGGGGGAATGAAAAACTGTTTTTT
CASSVGSGGNEKLFF
>TRBJ1-1|TRBV13|.|.
TGTGCCAGCAGCTTAGCAGGGAAAGGCACTGAAGCTTTCTTT
CASSLAGKGTEAFF
>TRBJ1-5|TRBV28|.|TRBD1
TGTGCCAGCAGTCCAACAGGGGGTATTGGCAATCAGCCCCAGCATTTT
CASSPTGGIGNQPQHF
>TRBJ1-6|TRBV7-2|.|.
TGTGCCAGCAGCCCCCGGGGGGGACCCTCCTCTTCACCCCTCCACTTT
CASSPRGGPSSSPLHF
>TRBJ1-4|TRBV11-2|.|.
TGTGCCAGCAGCTTAGTCCCTCTAGGAAATGAAAAACTGTTTTTT
CASSLVPLGNEKLFF
>TRBJ1-1|TRBV18|few|.
TGTGCCAGCTCGCCGAGGGTTGAAGCTTTCTTT
CASSPRVEAFF
>TRBJ2-7|TRBV27|.|.
TGTGCCAGCAGTTTAAAGGGGGGGTACGAGCAGTACTTC
CASSLKGGYEQYF
>TRBJ2-3|TRBV5-1|few|.
TGCGCCAGCAGCTTGAGGGACCGAAGCACAGATACGCAGTATTTT
CASSLRDRSTDTQYF
>TRBJ2-1|TRBV28|once|TRBD2
TGTGCCAGCAGTTCCGGACTAGTGAATGAGCAGTTCTTC
CASSSGLVNEQFF
>TRBJ1-5|TRBV27|.|.
TGTGCCAGCAGTTTCCTACCGACAGGAGAGAGCAATCAGCCCCAGCATTTT
CASSFLPTGESNQPQHF
>TRBJ2-2|TRBV20-1|once|.
TGCAGTGCCCAGAGGGCCGGGGAGCTGTTTTTT
CSAQRAGELFF
>TRBJ2-1|TRBV5-8|.|TRBD2
TGTGCCAGCAGGTTCGGGGGGGGTAGTAATGAGCAGTTCTTC
CASRFGGGSNEQFF
>TRBJ2-3|TRBV3-1/TRBV3-2|few|.
TGTGCCAGCAGCCAAGAGGTAGATACGCAGTATTTT
CASSQEVDTQYF
>TRBJ2-7|TRBV6-2/TRBV6-3|.|TRBD2
TGTGCCAGCAGTAAGAACCCGGGACTAGCGGGAGGAGCCTACGAGCAGTACTTC
CASSKNPGLAGGAYEQYF
>TRBJ1-5|TRBV6-6|.|.
TGTGCCAGCAGCTCCACTGGGCCCCAGCATTTT
CASSSTGPQHF
>TRBJ1-5|TRBV19|.|.
TGTGCCAGTAAGAGAAGTCTTATAGGCAATCAGCCCCAGCATTTT
CASKRSLIGNQPQHF
>TRBJ1-3|TRBV24-1|once|.
TGTGCCACCAGCGGGACTGGAAACACCATATATTTT
CATSGTGNTIYF
>TRBJ2-7|TRBV6-5|.|.
TGTGCCAGCAGACAAGGACAGTTCGAGCAGTACTTC
CASRQGQFEQYF
>TRBJ2-7|TRBV27|.|.
TGTGCCAGCAGTTTATCTTCCAGGGGCTACGAGCAGTACTTC
CASSLSSRGYEQYF
>TRBJ2-5|TRBV7-9|.|.
TGTGCCAGCAGCTTAGATGGGAGCCGGCAAGAGACCCAGTACTTC
CASSLDGSRQETQYF
>TRBJ2-1|TRBV29-1|.|TRBD2
TGCAGCGTTGTCTCACTAGCGGGAGTCAATGAGCAGTTCTTC
CSVVSLAGVNEQFF
>TRBJ2-2|TRBV19|.|TRBD1
TGTGCCAGTAGTCTTGGGACAGGGTTCGGGGAGCTGTTTTTT
CASSLGTGFGELFF
>TRBJ2-3|TRBV24-1|.|TRBD2
TGTGCCACCAGTGAACCTCTAGCGGGAGGGCAGAGAGATACGCAGTATTTT
CATSEPLAGGQRDTQYF
>TRBJ2-7|TRBV5-1|.|.
TGCGCCAGCAGCTTGGGGAAGGGAAAGTATAACGAGCAGTACTTC
CASSLGKGKYNEQYF
>TRBJ1-6|TRBV7-8|.|.
TGTGCCAGCAGCTTAAGGTCGGCAGGGCCATCATCACCCCTCCACTTT
CASSLRSAGPSSPLHF
>TRBJ1-1|TRBV5-4|.|.
TGTGCCAGCAGCTTGGTTCGGGGCGACACTGAAGCTTTCTTT
CASSLVRGDTEAFF
>TRBJ2-5|TRBV9|.|.
TGTGCCAGCAGCGTAGGAACCCGGCCCCAAGAGACCCAGTACTTC
CASSVGTRPQETQYF
>TRBJ2-7|TRBV6-6|.|TRBD1
TGTGCCAGCGTCCGGCAAGCAGGGGGCTACGAGCAGTACTTC
CASVRQAGGYEQYF
>TRBJ2-7|TRBV13|once|.
TGTGCCAGCAGCCCTCCGTCCGGGCAGGGCTACGAGCAGTACTTC
CASSPPSGQGYEQYF
>TRBJ2-5|TRBV5-4|once|TRBD1
TGTGCCAGCAGCTTGGAGGACAGGGCTGAGACCCAGTACTTC
CASSLEDRAETQYF
>TRBJ1-6|TRBV28|.|.
TGTGCCAGCAGTTTCCTTAATTCACCCCTCCACTTT
CASSFLNSPLHF